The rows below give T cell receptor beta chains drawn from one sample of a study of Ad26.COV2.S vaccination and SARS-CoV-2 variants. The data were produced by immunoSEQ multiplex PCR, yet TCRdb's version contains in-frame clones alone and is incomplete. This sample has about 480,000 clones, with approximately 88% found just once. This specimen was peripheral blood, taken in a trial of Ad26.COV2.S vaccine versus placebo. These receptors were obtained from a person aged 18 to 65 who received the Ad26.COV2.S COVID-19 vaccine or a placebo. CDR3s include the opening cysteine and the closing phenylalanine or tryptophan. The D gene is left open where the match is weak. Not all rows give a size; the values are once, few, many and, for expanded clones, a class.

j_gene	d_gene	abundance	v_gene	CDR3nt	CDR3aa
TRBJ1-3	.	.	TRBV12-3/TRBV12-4	TGTGCCAGCAGTTTGGCGGTCGGAAACACCATATATTTT	CASSLAVGNTIYF
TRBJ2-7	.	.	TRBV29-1	TGCAGCGTCGCCTCTACTAGTTACGAGCAGTACTTC	CSVASTSYEQYF
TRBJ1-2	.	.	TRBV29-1	TGCAGCGTTGTGGGGGATTATGGCTACACCTTC	CSVVGDYGYTF
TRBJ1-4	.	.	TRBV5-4	TGTGCCAGCAGTAGGGCTGGTGAAAAACTGTTTTTT	CASSRAGEKLFF
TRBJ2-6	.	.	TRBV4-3	TGCGCCAGCAGCCAACTACCTGGGGCCAACGTCCTGACTTTC	CASSQLPGANVLTF
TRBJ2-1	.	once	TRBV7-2	TGTGCCAGCAGCTCCTATTACAATGAGCAGTTCTTC	CASSSYYNEQFF
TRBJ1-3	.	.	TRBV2	TGTGCCAGCGGGGCGATTGTTGTTGGAAACACCATATATTTT	CASGAIVVGNTIYF
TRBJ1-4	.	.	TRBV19	TGTGCCAGTAGTGAACGGGGGGGGATGAATGAAAAACTGTTTTTT	CASSERGGMNEKLFF
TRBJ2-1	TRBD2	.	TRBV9	TGTGCCAGCAGCGAAACTAGCGGGAGTGGCGGGCAGTTCTTC	CASSETSGSGGQFF
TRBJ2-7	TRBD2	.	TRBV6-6	TGTGCCAGCAGGGCAGCGGGAGGGCCGGGAGAGCAGTACTTC	CASRAAGGPGEQYF
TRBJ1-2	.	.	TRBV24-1	TGTGCCACCAGTGACTCTGATTCCGGGATTCTTTGGGGTGGCTACACCTTC	CATSDSDSGILWGGYTF
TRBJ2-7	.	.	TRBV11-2	TGTGCCAGCAGCTTACAAGCGTGGACCTACGAGCAGTACTTC	CASSLQAWTYEQYF
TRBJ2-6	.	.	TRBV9	TGTGCCAGCAGCGTAATACCGGGATCTGGGGCCAACGTCCTGACTTTC	CASSVIPGSGANVLTF
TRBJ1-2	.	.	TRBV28	TGTGCCAGCAGCCAGGGGCTACCTAACTATGGCTACACCTTC	CASSQGLPNYGYTF
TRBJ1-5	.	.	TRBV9	TGTGCCAGCAGCGTCGGGGCGGGTTCGATGCCCCAGCATTTT	CASSVGAGSMPQHF